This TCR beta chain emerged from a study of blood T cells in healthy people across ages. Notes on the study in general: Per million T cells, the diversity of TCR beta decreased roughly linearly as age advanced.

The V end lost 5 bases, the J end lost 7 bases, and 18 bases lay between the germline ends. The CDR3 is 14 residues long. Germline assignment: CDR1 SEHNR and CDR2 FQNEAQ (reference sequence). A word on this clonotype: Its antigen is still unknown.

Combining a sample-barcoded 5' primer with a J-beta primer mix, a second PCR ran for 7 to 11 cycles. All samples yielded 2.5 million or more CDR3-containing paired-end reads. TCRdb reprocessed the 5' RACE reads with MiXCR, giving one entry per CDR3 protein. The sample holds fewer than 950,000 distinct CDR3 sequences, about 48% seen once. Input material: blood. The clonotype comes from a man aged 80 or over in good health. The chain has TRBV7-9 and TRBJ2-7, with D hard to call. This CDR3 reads CASSQRLAPEEQYF. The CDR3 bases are TGTGCCAGCAGCCAACGATTGGCCCCGGAGGAGCAGTACTTC.